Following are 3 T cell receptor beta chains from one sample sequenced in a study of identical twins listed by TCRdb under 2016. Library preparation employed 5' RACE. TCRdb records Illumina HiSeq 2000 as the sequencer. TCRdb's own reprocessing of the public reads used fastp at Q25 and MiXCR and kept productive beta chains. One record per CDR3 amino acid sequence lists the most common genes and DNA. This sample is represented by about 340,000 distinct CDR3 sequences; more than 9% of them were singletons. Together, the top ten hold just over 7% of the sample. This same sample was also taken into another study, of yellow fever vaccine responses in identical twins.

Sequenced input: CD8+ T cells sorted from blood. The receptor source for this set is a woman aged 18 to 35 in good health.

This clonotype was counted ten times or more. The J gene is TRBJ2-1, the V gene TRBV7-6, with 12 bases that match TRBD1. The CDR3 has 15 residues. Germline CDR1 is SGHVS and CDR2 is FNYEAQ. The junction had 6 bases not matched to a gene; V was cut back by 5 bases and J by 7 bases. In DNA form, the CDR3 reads TGTGCCAGCAGCCCGGGACAGGGGGCTGTTAATGAGCAGTTCTTC. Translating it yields CASSPGQGAVNEQFF. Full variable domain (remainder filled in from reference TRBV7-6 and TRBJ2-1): GAGVSQSPRYKVTKRGQDVALRCDPISGHVSLYWYRQALGQGPEFLTYFNYEAQQDKSGLPNDRFSAERPEGSISTLTIQRTEQRDSAMYRCASSPGQGAVNEQFFGPGTRLTVL.

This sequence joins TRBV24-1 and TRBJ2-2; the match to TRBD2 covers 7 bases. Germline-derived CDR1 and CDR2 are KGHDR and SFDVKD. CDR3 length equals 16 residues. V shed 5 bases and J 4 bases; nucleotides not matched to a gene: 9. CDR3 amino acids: CATSAPGGRVTGELFF. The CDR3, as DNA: TGTGCCACCAGTGCCCCGGGGGGTCGAGTCACCGGGGAGCTGTTTTTT.

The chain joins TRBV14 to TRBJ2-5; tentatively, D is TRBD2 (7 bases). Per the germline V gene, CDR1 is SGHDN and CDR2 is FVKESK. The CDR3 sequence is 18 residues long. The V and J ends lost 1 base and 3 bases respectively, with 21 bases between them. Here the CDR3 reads CASSQGRGRRTTEETQYF. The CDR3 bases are TGTGCCAGCAGCCAAGGGCGGGGGCGCCGAACGACCGAAGAGACCCAGTACTTC.